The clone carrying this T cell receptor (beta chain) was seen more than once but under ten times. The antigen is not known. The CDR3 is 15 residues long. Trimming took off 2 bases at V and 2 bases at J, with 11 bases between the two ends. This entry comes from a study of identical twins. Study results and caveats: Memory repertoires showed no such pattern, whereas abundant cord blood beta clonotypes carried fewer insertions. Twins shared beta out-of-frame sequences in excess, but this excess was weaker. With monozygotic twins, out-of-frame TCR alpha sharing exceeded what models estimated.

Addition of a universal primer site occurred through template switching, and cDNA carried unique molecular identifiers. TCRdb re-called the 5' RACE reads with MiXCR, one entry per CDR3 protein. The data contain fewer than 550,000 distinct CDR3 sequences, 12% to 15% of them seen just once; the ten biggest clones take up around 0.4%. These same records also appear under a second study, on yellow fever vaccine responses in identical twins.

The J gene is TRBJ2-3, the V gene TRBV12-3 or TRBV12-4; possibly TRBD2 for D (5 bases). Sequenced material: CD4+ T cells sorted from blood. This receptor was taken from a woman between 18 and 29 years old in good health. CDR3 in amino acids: CASSLSSGITDTQYF. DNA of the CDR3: TGTGCCAGCAGTTTAAGCAGCGGTATCACAGATACGCAGTATTTT.